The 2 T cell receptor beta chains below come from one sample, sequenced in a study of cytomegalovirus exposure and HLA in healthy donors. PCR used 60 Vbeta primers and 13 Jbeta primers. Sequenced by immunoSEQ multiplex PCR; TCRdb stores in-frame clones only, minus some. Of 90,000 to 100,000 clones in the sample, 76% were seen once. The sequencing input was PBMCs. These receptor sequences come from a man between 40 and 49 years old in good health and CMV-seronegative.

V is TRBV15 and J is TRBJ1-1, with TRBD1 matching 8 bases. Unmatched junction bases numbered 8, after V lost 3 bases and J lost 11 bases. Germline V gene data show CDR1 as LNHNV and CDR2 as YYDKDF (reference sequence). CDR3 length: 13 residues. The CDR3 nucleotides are TGTGCCACCAGCAGGACAGGGGAAGGTTTCGCTTTCTTT. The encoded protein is CATSRTGEGFAFF.

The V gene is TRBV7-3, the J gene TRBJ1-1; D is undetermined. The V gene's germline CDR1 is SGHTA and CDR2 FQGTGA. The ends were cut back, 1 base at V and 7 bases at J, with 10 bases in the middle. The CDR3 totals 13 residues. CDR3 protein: CASSLIGGVEAFF. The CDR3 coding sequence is TGTGCCAGCAGCTTAATAGGCGGAGTTGAAGCTTTCTTT.